This entry lists 9 T cell receptor beta chains sequenced from one sample in a study of cytomegalovirus exposure and HLA in healthy donors. Researchers ran the PCR with 60 Vbeta and 13 Jbeta primers. Libraries were prepared by immunoSEQ multiplex PCR; TCRdb keeps only in-frame clonotypes and omits some of them. The table includes 130,000 to 150,000 clones, about 80% detected once. The sample comprised PBMCs. These receptors all stem from a woman aged 55 to 70 in good health and CMV-seropositive.

The V call is TRBV18, the J call TRBJ2-7, with 7 bases lining up with TRBD1. This CDR3 is 15 amino acids long. CDR1 is KGHSH, CDR2 LQKENI, per germline. With V trimmed by 0 bases and J by 7 bases, 9 bases remained unmatched. The CDR3 coding sequence is TGTGCCAGCTCACCACCGACAGGGCCCAGGGGGGAGCAGTACTTC. Encoded protein: CASSPPTGPRGEQYF.

The chain carries TRBV7-2 and TRBJ2-2, with 10 bases matching TRBD1. Germline assignment: CDR1 SGHTA and CDR2 FQGNSA. Trimming removed 1 base from V and 2 bases from J; junction bases left unmatched: 4. This CDR3 is built from 17 residues. In nucleotides, the CDR3 is TGTGCCAGCAGCTTAGGCCGGGACAGGGGAAACACCGGGGAGCTGTTTTTT. Translating gives CASSLGRDRGNTGELFF.

The gene calls are TRBV7-2 and TRBJ1-1; perhaps TRBD1 as D (5 bases). Germline V gene lookup returns CDR1 SGHTA and CDR2 FQGNSA. This CDR3 is 14 amino acids long. Between the trimmed V and J ends, which lost 3 bases and 8 bases, there was a span of 16 bases. The CDR3 region is CASSFSGRSGEAFF. The DNA for the CDR3 is TGTGCCAGCAGCTTCTCAGGGAGGTCGGGAGAAGCTTTCTTT.

V gene TRBV27 combines with J gene TRBJ2-2; 10 nucleotides match TRBD2. This CDR3 has 16 amino acids. Germline CDR1 is MNHEY and CDR2 is SMNVEV (reference sequence). Losses at the gene ends were 3 bases for V and 6 bases for J; bases not matched to a gene: 7. CDR3 region: CASSFFGLAAPGELFF. The CDR3 DNA is TGTGCCAGCAGTTTTTTTGGACTAGCGGCCCCCGGGGAGCTGTTTTTT.

This clone showed up just a few times. This chain uses TRBV7-9 with TRBJ1-2; 10 bases are shared with TRBD1. Germline lookup yields CDR1 SEHNR and CDR2 FQNEAQ (reference sequence). The CDR3 has 14 amino acids. Losses at the gene ends were 3 bases for V and 4 bases for J; bases not matched to a gene: 2. CDR3 DNA sequence: TGTGCCAGCAGCTTTGGACAGGGGGTCTATGGCTACACCTTC. Protein product: CASSFGQGVYGYTF.

The gene calls are TRBV20-1 and TRBJ1-1; D is possibly TRBD1 (5 bases). The CDR3 spans 11 residues. Germline CDR1 DFQATT, CDR2 SNEGSKA (reference sequence). V was cut by 3 bases and J by 9 bases, with 11 bases left in between. CDR3 residues: CSARVQGKAFF. CDR3 coding DNA: TGCAGTGCTAGGGTGCAGGGTAAAGCTTTCTTT.

The rearrangement links TRBV7-8 to TRBJ2-7; a possible D gene is TRBD1 (5 bases). The germline V gene encodes CDR1 SGHVS and CDR2 FQNEAQ. This CDR3 is built from 15 residues. Trimming removed 3 bases from V and 5 bases from J, with 17 bases in between. The CDR3 here is CASSLGPQEIDEQYF. The CDR3 region has the DNA TGTGCCAGCAGCTTGGGGCCCCAGGAAATTGACGAGCAGTACTTC.

This clone occurred once. This chain links TRBV7-9 with TRBJ2-2; D gene unclear. CDR1 is SEHNR, CDR2 FQNEAQ, per germline (reference sequence). V dropped 2 bases and J dropped 4 bases, with 5 bases sitting between them. This CDR3 has 13 amino acids. CDR3 region: CASSLSVTGELFF. CDR3 DNA: TGTGCCAGCAGCTTATCGGTCACCGGGGAGCTGTTTTTT.

The chain combines TRBV7-2 with TRBJ2-4, with a tentative D call TRBD1 (6 bases). The germline CDR1 and CDR2 sequences are SGHTA and FQGNSA. The CDR3 covers 16 residues. The V and J ends lost 2 bases and 1 base respectively, with 12 bases between them. The CDR3 nucleotides read TGTGCCAGCAGCTTAACAACCCAGGGGGCCAAAAACATTCAGTACTTC. Protein sequence: CASSLTTQGAKNIQYF. Variable domain in full (rest from reference TRBV7-2 and TRBJ2-4): GAGVSQSPSNKVTEKGKDVELRCDPISGHTALYWYRQSLGQGLEFLIYFQGNSAPDKSGLPSDRFSAERTGGSVSTLTIQRTQQEDSAVYLCASSLTTQGAKNIQYFGAGTRLSVL.